This T cell receptor beta chain was sequenced during a study of blood T cell repertoires in COVID-19. Study background: T cells, B-cell-depleted T cells, or PBMCs supplied cDNA or gDNA.

The CDR3 consists of 16 residues. V gave up 0 bases and J gave up 0 bases, with 12 bases separating them. Germline values: CDR1 MNHEY, CDR2 SVGAGI. Source study methods: The assay estimated nucleated cells by amplifying reference gene primers. Sequencing used immunoSEQ multiplex PCR; TCRdb keeps in-frame clones, though not all of them. The DNA was the basis for D and trimming; V, J and clone size are from that table. The sample has about 170,000 clones, 75% to 90% seen once. This clone was observed once. The sequenced sample was peripheral blood. This TCR derives from a woman over 75 with active or convalescent COVID-19. The V gene is TRBV6-5, the J gene TRBJ2-7; D not resolved. CDR3 nucleotide sequence: TGTGCCAGCAGTTACTCGACACAACCAAGCTCCTACGAGCAGTACTTC. Its protein is CASSYSTQPSSYEQYF.